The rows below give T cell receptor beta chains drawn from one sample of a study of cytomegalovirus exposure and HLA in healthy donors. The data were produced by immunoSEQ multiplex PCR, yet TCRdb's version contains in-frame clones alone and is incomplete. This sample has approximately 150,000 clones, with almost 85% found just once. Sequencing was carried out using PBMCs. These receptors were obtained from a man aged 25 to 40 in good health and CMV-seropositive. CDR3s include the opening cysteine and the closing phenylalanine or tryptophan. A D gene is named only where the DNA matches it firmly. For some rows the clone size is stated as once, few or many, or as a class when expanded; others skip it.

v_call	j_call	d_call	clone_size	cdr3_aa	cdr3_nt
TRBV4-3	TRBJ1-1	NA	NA	CASSQAGHGAFF	TGCGCCAGCAGCCAAGCGGGACACGGAGCTTTCTTT
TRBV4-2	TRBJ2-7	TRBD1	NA	CASGVGSGTGIDEQYF	TGTGCCAGCGGTGTAGGATCCGGGACAGGGATAGACGAGCAGTACTTC
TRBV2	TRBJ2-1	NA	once	CASSEVGVSSYNEQFF	TGTGCCAGCAGTGAAGTCGGGGTGAGCTCCTACAATGAGCAGTTCTTC
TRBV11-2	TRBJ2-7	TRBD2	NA	CASSLGGLAGGIYEQYF	TGTGCCAGCAGCTTAGGAGGGCTAGCGGGAGGGATCTACGAGCAGTACTTC
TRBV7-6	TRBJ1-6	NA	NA	CASSRGFDSPLHF	TGTGCCAGCAGCCGGGGTTTTGATTCACCCCTCCACTTT
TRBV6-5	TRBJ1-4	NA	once	CASSYANYEKLFF	TGTGCCAGCAGTTACGCTAACTATGAAAAACTGTTTTTT
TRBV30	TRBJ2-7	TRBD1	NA	CAWSSRQGTSYEQYF	TGTGCCTGGAGCTCCCGACAGGGGACTTCCTACGAGCAGTACTTC
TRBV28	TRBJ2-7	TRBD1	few	CASSYRGTGIYYEQYF	TGTGCCAGCAGTTACCGCGGGACAGGGATATACTACGAGCAGTACTTC
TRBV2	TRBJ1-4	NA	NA	CASSEWSGRETNEKLFF	TGTGCCAGCAGTGAGTGGTCAGGGCGAGAAACTAATGAAAAACTGTTTTTT
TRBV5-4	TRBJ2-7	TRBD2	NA	CASSPHILAGAAYEQYF	TGTGCCAGCAGCCCCCATATACTAGCGGGAGCCGCCTACGAGCAGTACTTC
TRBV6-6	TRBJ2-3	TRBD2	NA	CASRLRTSGAKDTQYF	TGTGCCAGCAGACTCCGGACTAGCGGGGCCAAGGATACGCAGTATTTT
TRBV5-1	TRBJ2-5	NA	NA	CASSSPWREAQETQYF	TGCGCCAGCAGCTCCCCGTGGAGGGAGGCCCAAGAGACCCAGTACTTC
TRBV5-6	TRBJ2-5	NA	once	CASSLGGQETQYF	TGTGCCAGCAGCTTAGGCGGGCAAGAGACCCAGTACTTC
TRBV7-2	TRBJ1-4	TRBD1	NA	CASSLVGRGQANEKLFF	TGTGCCAGCAGCTTAGTAGGCAGGGGGCAGGCTAATGAAAAACTGTTTTTT
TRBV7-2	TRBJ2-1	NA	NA	CASSPNQITYNEQFF	TGTGCCAGCAGCCCCAACCAGATTACCTACAATGAGCAGTTCTTC
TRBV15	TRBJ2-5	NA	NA	CATSRPSFGETQYF	TGTGCCACCAGCAGGCCCTCGTTCGGTGAGACCCAGTACTTC
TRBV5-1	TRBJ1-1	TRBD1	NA	CASSTPGQENTEAFF	TGCGCCAGCAGCACCCCGGGACAGGAGAACACTGAAGCTTTCTTT
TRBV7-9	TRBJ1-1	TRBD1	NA	CASRGQGLTEAFF	TGTGCCAGCAGGGGACAGGGATTGACTGAAGCTTTCTTT
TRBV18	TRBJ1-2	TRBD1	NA	CASSPPNLGQGNLYGYTF	TGTGCCAGCTCACCACCTAATCTGGGACAGGGAAACCTCTATGGCTACACCTTC
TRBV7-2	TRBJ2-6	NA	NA	CASSFGLPGANVLTF	TGTGCCAGCAGCTTCGGTCTTCCTGGGGCCAACGTCCTGACTTTC
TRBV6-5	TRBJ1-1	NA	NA	CASSLSGPGGEAFF	TGTGCCAGCAGTTTGTCGGGGCCGGGGGGTGAAGCTTTCTTT
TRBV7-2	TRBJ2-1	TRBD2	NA	CASSPSGGAGDEQFF	TGTGCCAGCAGCCCCTCCGGGGGTGCGGGGGATGAGCAGTTCTTC
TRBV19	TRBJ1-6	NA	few	CASSTLDWGLFTLHF	TGTGCCAGTAGTACCCTTGATTGGGGGCTATTCACCCTCCACTTT
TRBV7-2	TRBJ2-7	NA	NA	CASSSVGGSSYEQYF	TGTGCCAGCAGCTCCGTAGGCGGGTCGTCCTACGAGCAGTACTTC
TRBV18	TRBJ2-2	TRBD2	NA	CASSPGASGSSGELFF	TGTGCCAGCTCACCAGGTGCTAGCGGGAGTTCCGGGGAGCTGTTTTTT
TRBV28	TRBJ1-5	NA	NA	CASRPGESNQPQHF	TGTGCCAGCCGGCCAGGGGAAAGCAATCAGCCCCAGCATTTT
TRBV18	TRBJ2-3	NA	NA	CASSLHSGGTDTQYF	TGTGCCAGCTCACTGCATTCGGGGGGCACAGATACGCAGTATTTT
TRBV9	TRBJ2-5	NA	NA	CASSVDEAYQETQYF	TGTGCCAGCAGCGTAGACGAAGCATACCAAGAGACCCAGTACTTC
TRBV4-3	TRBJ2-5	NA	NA	CASSQISARGGQETQYF	TGCGCCAGCAGCCAAATTAGCGCCAGGGGCGGACAAGAGACCCAGTACTTC
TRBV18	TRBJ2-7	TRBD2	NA	CASSPDRDGKSGDPYEQYF	TGTGCCAGCTCGCCTGACCGGGACGGGAAGAGCGGGGACCCCTACGAGCAGTACTTC
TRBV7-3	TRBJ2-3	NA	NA	CASSLDSPRDTQYF	TGTGCCAGCAGCTTAGACTCTCCGCGAGATACGCAGTATTTT
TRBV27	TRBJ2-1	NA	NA	CASTPYSESYNEQFF	TGTGCCAGCACCCCCTATTCGGAGTCCTACAATGAGCAGTTCTTC
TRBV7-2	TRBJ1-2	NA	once	CASSLELANYGYTF	TGTGCCAGCAGCTTAGAGTTAGCTAACTATGGCTACACCTTC
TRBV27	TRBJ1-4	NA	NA	CASSKNKATNEKLFF	TGTGCCAGCAGTAAAAACAAAGCAACTAATGAAAAACTGTTTTTT
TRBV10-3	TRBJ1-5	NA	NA	CAIGQNNQPQHF	TGTGCCATCGGACAGAACAATCAGCCCCAGCATTTT
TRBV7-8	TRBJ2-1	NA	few	CASSAGRGNEQFF	TGTGCCAGCAGCGCGGGAAGAGGCAATGAGCAGTTCTTC
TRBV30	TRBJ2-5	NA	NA	CAWRGVGGPETQYF	TGTGCCTGGAGAGGTGTAGGGGGTCCGGAGACCCAGTACTTC
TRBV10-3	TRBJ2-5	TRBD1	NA	CATRQGKETQYF	TGTGCCACCCGACAGGGGAAAGAGACCCAGTACTTC
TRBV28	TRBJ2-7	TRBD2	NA	CASSLSGELTYEQYF	TGTGCCAGCAGTCTGAGCGGGGAGCTTACCTACGAGCAGTACTTC
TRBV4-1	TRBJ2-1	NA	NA	CASSQDVPGFLAGPHEQFF	TGCGCCAGCAGCCAAGATGTGCCAGGGTTTTTGGCTGGGCCCCATGAGCAGTTCTTC
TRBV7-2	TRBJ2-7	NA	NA	CASSTTGFYEQYF	TGTGCCAGCAGCACTACAGGGTTTTACGAGCAGTACTTC
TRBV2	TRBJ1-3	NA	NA	CASRAGQGKGLSGNTIYF	TGTGCCAGCCGCGCCGGGCAGGGCAAGGGACTCTCTGGAAACACCATATATTTT
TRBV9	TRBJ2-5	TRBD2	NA	CASSVARTSGGSTETQYF	TGTGCCAGCAGCGTAGCGAGGACTAGCGGGGGGAGTACAGAGACCCAGTACTTC
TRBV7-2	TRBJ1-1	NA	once	CASSYAGTTEAFF	TGTGCCAGCAGCTACGCCGGGACAACTGAAGCTTTCTTT
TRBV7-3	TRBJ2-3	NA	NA	CASGEGGSTDTQYF	TGTGCCAGCGGGGAAGGGGGTAGCACAGATACGCAGTATTTT
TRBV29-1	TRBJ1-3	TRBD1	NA	CSVEGQISGNTIYF	TGCAGCGTCGAGGGACAGATATCTGGAAACACCATATATTTT
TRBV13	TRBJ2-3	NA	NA	CASSLGLVNTDTQYF	TGTGCCAGCAGCTTAGGCCTAGTCAACACAGATACGCAGTATTTT
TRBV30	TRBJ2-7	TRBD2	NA	CAWSVPEREERGEQYF	TGTGCCTGGAGTGTACCAGAGCGGGAGGAACGGGGCGAGCAGTACTTC
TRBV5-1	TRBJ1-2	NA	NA	CASSPGHNYGYTF	TGCGCCAGCAGCCCCGGTCATAACTATGGCTACACCTTC
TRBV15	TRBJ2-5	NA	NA	CATSRDWGEETQYF	TGTGCCACCAGCAGAGACTGGGGGGAAGAGACCCAGTACTTC
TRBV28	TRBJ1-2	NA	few	CASNFQGTYGYTF	TGTGCCAGCAACTTCCAGGGGACCTATGGCTACACCTTC
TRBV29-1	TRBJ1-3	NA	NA	CSVSLYGQGKGNTIYF	TGCAGCGTTTCGTTATATGGGCAGGGGAAAGGAAACACCATATATTTT
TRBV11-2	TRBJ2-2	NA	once	CASSLDRGSTGELFF	TGTGCCAGCAGCTTAGATCGGGGTAGTACCGGGGAGCTGTTTTTT
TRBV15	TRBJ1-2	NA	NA	CATSREKRDTVYGYTF	TGTGCCACCAGCAGAGAGAAGAGGGACACCGTCTATGGCTACACCTTC
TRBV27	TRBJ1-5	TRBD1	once	CASSTRQGGQPQHF	TGTGCCAGCAGTACCCGACAGGGGGGACAGCCCCAGCATTTT